The entry below describes one TCR beta chain. What it binds is unknown. The sample is drawn from a study of Ad26.COV2.S vaccination and SARS-CoV-2 variants. About the research overall: Administration of Ad26.COV2.S was intramuscular, either once or twice 56 days apart. Broader study findings: There was a possibility that the TCR breadth and depth analyses underestimated total T cell responses.

Data came from immunoSEQ multiplex PCR; TCRdb stores just in-frame clones and leaves some out. Seen here are fewer than 500,000 clones, about 93% observed once, and the top ten hold 10% to 15%. The CDR3 runs to 14 residues. Per the germline V gene, CDR1 is LGHNA and CDR2 is YSLEER. The V gene end was trimmed by 4 bases and the J gene end by 7 bases; junction bases not matched to a gene: 7. Treatment defined: over 15 received Ad26.COV2.S at low or high dose, single or two shots; roughly five received placebo; per-sample allocation not given. The samples were gathered on day 63 after the first injection of vaccine or placebo. Donation was by an adult aged 18-55 years who was in Boston.

Sequencing used peripheral blood, obtained in a trial of Ad26.COV2.S vaccine versus placebo. The receptor's source is a person between 18 and 65 years old who received the Ad26.COV2.S COVID-19 vaccine or a placebo. This sequence joins TRBV4-3 and TRBJ2-1; 7 positions match TRBD1. CDR3 in DNA: TGCGCCAGCAGCCTCTACAGGGGATGGAATGAGCAGTTCTTC. It is translated as CASSLYRGWNEQFF.